This TCR beta chain is drawn from a study of cytomegalovirus exposure and HLA in healthy donors. Use of 60 Vbeta and 13 Jbeta primers characterized the PCR. Libraries were prepared by immunoSEQ multiplex PCR; TCRdb keeps only in-frame clonotypes and omits some of them. The table lists some 96,000 clones, with 3% to 4% in the top ten. Turning to this clone: The antigen is not known. At the DNA level, this CDR3 is encoded by other sequences in the same sample as well.

General study points: Apart from CMV serostatus, no immune exposure information was available. When the data were analyzed later, several of the most significant clusters appeared to be linked to common viral pathogens. In a later analysis, about 17,000 TCR beta sequences were associated with HLA alleles at 0.05 false discovery rate. In a later analysis, TCR beta V- and J-gene trimming showed a link to a missense DCLRE1C variant.

Germline V gene data show CDR1 as MNHEY and CDR2 as SMNVEV (reference sequence). J lost 5 bases, V lost 6 bases, and 4 bases had no gene match. There are 13 residues in the CDR3. The specimen sequenced was PBMCs. The sequence derives from a woman in her thirties in good health and CMV-seronegative. This rearrangement joins TRBV27 to TRBJ1-1; 9 bases map to TRBD1. The CDR3 loop reads CASSHRGPTEAFF. The CDR3 nucleotides read TGTGCCAGCAGCCACAGGGGGCCGACTGAAGCTTTCTTT.